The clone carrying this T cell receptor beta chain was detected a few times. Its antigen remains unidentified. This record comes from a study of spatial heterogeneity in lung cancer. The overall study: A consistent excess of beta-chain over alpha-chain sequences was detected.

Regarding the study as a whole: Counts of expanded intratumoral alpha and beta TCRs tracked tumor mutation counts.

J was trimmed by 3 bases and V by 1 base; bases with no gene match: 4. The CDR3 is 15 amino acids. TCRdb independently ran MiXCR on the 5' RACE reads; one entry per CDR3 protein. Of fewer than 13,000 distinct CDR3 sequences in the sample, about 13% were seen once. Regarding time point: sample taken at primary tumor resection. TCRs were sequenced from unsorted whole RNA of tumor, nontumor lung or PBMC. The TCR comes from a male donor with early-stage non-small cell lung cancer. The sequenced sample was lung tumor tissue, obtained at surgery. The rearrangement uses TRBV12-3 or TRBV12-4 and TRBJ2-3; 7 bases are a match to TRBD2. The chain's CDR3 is CASSLELAKTDTQYF. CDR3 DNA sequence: TGTGCCAGCAGTTTAGAACTAGCGAAAACAGATACGCAGTATTTT.